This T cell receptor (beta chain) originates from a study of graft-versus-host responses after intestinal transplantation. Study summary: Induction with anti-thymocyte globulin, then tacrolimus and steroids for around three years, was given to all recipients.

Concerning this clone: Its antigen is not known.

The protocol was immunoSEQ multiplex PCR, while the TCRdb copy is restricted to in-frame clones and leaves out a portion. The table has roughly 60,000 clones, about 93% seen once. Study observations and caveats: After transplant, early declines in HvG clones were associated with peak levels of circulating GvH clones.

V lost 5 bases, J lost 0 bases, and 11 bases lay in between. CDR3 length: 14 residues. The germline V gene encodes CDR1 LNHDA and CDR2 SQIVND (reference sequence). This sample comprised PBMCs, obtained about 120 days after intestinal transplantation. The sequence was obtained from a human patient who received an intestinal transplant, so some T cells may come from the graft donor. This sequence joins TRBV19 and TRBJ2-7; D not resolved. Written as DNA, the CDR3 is TGTGCCAGTAGTCCGGGCCCCGACTCCTACGAGCAGTACTTC. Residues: CASSPGPDSYEQYF.